This T cell receptor beta chain derives from a study of blood T cells in healthy people across ages. Across the whole study: Template switching recovered approximately one barcoded beta molecule for every two T cells.

Only a few counts were recorded for this clonotype. The antigen is not known. Every donor contributed roughly 10 milliliters of peripheral blood by blood draw. Isolation yielded PBMCs, at least 6.5 million per sample, in every case. Study-level results: Age showed a roughly linear inverse relationship with TCR beta diversity per million T cells.

Alongside a J-beta primer mix, a sample-barcoded 5' primer served in a second PCR lasting 7 to 11 cycles. TCRdb independently ran MiXCR on the 5' RACE reads; one entry per CDR3 protein. The data contain around 1,900,000 distinct CDR3 sequences, 30% to 40% of them singletons. V dropped 6 bases and J dropped 4; count of bases not matched to a gene: 8. The germline gives CDR1 KGHDR, CDR2 SFDVKD. The CDR3 extends over 15 amino acids. Sequenced sample: blood. The receptor comes from a human donor in good health. This chain connects TRBV24-1 to TRBJ2-3; 8 nucleotides match TRBD2. CDR3 region: CATSWSGGAADTQYF. The CDR3 region has the DNA TGTGCCACCAGTTGGAGCGGGGGAGCGGCAGATACGCAGTATTTT.